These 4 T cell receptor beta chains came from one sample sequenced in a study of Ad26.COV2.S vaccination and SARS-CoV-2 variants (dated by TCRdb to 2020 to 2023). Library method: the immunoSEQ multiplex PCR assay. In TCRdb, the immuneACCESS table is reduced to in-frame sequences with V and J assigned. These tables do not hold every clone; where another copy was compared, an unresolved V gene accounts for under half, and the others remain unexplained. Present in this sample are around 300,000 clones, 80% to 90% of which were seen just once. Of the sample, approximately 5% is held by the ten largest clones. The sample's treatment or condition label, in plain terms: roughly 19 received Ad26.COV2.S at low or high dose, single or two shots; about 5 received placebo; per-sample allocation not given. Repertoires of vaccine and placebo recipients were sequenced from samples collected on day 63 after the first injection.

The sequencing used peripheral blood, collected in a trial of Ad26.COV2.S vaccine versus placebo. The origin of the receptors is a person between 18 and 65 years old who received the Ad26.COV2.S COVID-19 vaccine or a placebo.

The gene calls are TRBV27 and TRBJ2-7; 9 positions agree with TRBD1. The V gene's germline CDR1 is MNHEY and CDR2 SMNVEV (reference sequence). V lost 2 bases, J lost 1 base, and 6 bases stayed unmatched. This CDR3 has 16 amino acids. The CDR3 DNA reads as TGTGCCAGCAGTTTACTTGGGACAGGGAGATCCTACGAGCAGTACTTC. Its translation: CASSLLGTGRSYEQYF.

CDR3 in DNA: TGTGCCAGTAGTCCAGGACTAGCGGGAGAGGGACTCCACTCCTACGAGCAGTACTTC. It specifies CASSPGLAGEGLHSYEQYF. The V and J genes are TRBV19 and TRBJ2-7; 13 bases match TRBD2. The junction had 13 bases not matched to a gene; V was cut back by 5 bases and J by 0 bases. Germline-derived CDR1 and CDR2 are LNHDA and SQIVND (reference sequence). The CDR3 has 19 residues.

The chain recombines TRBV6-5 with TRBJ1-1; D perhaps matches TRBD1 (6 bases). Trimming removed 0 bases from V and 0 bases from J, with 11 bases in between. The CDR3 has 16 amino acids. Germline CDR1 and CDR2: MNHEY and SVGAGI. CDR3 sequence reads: CASSYSVTGLNTEAFF. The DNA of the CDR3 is TGTGCCAGCAGTTACTCCGTGACAGGCCTGAACACTGAAGCTTTCTTT.

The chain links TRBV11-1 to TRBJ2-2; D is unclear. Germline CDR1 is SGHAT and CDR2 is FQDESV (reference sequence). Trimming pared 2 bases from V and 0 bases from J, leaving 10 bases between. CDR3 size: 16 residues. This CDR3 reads CASSLLWGTNTGELFF. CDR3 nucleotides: TGTGCCAGCAGCTTACTGTGGGGTACGAACACCGGGGAGCTGTTTTTT.